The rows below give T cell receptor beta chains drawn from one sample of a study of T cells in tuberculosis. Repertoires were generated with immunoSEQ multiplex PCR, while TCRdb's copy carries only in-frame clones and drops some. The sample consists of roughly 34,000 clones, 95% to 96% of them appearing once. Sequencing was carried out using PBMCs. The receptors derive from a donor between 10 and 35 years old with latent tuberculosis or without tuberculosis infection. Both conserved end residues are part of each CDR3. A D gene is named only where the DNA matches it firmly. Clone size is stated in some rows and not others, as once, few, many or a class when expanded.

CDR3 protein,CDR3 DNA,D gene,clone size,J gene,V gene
CASSGQGENTGELFF,TGCGCCAGCAGTGGACAGGGGGAGAACACCGGGGAGCTGTTTTTT,TRBD1,once,TRBJ2-2,TRBV5-1
CASAALAGAHNEQFF,TGTGCCAGCGCCGCGCTAGCGGGGGCCCACAATGAGCAGTTCTTC,TRBD2,medium-sized,TRBJ2-1,TRBV7-2
CASSARALMRGDTQYF,TGTGCCAGCAGTGCCAGGGCCCTTATGCGGGGAGATACGCAGTATTTT,-,few,TRBJ2-3,TRBV6-1
CASSLGLAGGPYNEQFF,TGCGCCAGCAGCTTGGGACTAGCGGGAGGGCCCTACAATGAGCAGTTCTTC,TRBD2,-,TRBJ2-1,TRBV5-1
CASSLRAEGGYTF,TGCGCCAGCAGCTTGCGGGCAGAGGGAGGCTACACCTTC,-,-,TRBJ1-2,TRBV5-1
CASSPGSTNEKLFF,TGTGCCAGCAGCCCAGGGTCAACTAATGAAAAACTGTTTTTT,-,-,TRBJ1-4,TRBV5-4
CATTRGTATNEKLFF,TGTGCCACCACCAGAGGGACAGCAACTAATGAAAAACTGTTTTTT,TRBD1,-,TRBJ1-4,TRBV15
CASSTRQGLDSNYGYTF,TGTGCCAGCAGCACCAGACAGGGCCTAGACTCGAACTATGGCTACACCTTC,TRBD1,-,TRBJ1-2,TRBV9
CASSAGQATLSGANVLTF,TGTGCCAGCAGCGCAGGACAGGCCACCCTCTCTGGGGCCAACGTCCTGACTTTC,TRBD1,-,TRBJ2-6,TRBV7-9
CASRLDSILSYEQYF,TGTGCCAGCAGGCTGGACAGTATACTCTCCTACGAGCAGTACTTC,-,-,TRBJ2-7,TRBV28
CASSFLASTQETQYF,TGTGCCAGCAGTTTTCTCGCCAGTACCCAAGAGACCCAGTACTTC,-,-,TRBJ2-5,TRBV27
CASSFLVPRGRGTNNEQFF,TGTGCCAGCAGCTTTTTAGTCCCACGCGGGAGAGGGACTAACAATGAGCAGTTCTTC,TRBD2,-,TRBJ2-1,TRBV7-9
CASSSAGGQGGGYTF,TGTGCCAGCAGTTCTGCGGGGGGACAGGGAGGTGGCTACACCTTC,TRBD1,-,TRBJ1-2,TRBV28
CASSQSSPGTGGRNTEAFF,TGTGCCAGCAGCCAGAGCAGTCCCGGGACAGGGGGCCGGAACACTGAAGCTTTCTTT,TRBD1,once,TRBJ1-1,TRBV7-2
CASSLYGREQFF,TGTGCCAGCAGCTTGTATGGGAGGGAGCAGTTCTTC,-,-,TRBJ2-1,TRBV5-5
CASGGDPEGRTQYF,TGTGCCAGCGGTGGCGACCCCGAAGGGAGGACCCAGTACTTC,-,-,TRBJ2-5,TRBV5-5
CASSQGAGDEAFF,TGCGCCAGCAGCCAAGGGGCAGGGGATGAAGCTTTCTTT,-,-,TRBJ1-1,TRBV4-3
CASSFIAASHYEQYF,TGTGCCAGCAGCTTCATAGCGGCAAGCCACTACGAGCAGTACTTC,-,-,TRBJ2-7,TRBV7-2
CASSVSPLAGVNEQFF,TGTGCTAGCAGCGTATCCCCACTAGCGGGGGTCAATGAGCAGTTCTTC,TRBD2,-,TRBJ2-1,TRBV7-7
CASSQLTEWNTEAFF,TGTGCCAGCAGCCAATTGACAGAATGGAACACTGAAGCTTTCTTT,-,-,TRBJ1-1,TRBV16
CASSRSGDAYQETQYF,TGTGCCAGCAGCCGTAGCGGGGACGCGTACCAAGAGACCCAGTACTTC,TRBD2,-,TRBJ2-5,TRBV9
CASSLLGAANSPLHF,TGTGCCAGCAGTTTATTGGGGGCGGCGAATTCACCCCTCCACTTT,-,once,TRBJ1-6,TRBV27
CASSVTGVNTEAFF,TGTGCCAGCAGTGTGACAGGGGTGAACACTGAAGCTTTCTTT,TRBD1,-,TRBJ1-1,TRBV27
CASSLRSGNQPQHF,TGTGCCAGCAGTTTGAGGTCGGGCAATCAGCCCCAGCATTTT,-,-,TRBJ1-5,TRBV27
CASSEIRGSGAFF,TGTGCCAGCAGTGAAATCAGAGGGTCAGGAGCTTTCTTT,-,-,TRBJ1-1,TRBV6-1
CASSQVHLGTGSTDTQYF,TGCGCCAGCAGCCAAGTTCACCTCGGGACAGGGTCCACAGATACGCAGTATTTT,TRBD1,-,TRBJ2-3,TRBV4-1
CASSLGADGNTIYF,TGTGCCAGCAGCTTGGGGGCAGATGGAAACACCATATATTTT,-,-,TRBJ1-3,TRBV5-6
CASSLSGSGQGFTGELFF,TGTGCCAGCAGTTTGAGTGGCTCGGGACAGGGGTTCACCGGGGAGCTGTTTTTT,TRBD1,-,TRBJ2-2,TRBV7-6
CAISEDWQGGYTF,TGTGCCATCAGTGAGGACTGGCAGGGGGGCTACACCTTC,-,-,TRBJ1-2,TRBV10-3
CASSSSPHEQYF,TGTGCCAGCAGTTCCTCCCCCCACGAGCAGTACTTC,-,-,TRBJ2-7,TRBV28
CASSPGQGRSYEQYF,TGTGCCAGCAGCCCCGGACAGGGGAGGTCCTACGAGCAGTACTTC,TRBD1,-,TRBJ2-7,TRBV11-2
CSVDRQGVYGYTF,TGCAGCGTTGACCGGCAGGGGGTCTATGGCTACACCTTC,TRBD1,once,TRBJ1-2,TRBV29-1
CASSLTFDIIYNEQFF,TGTGCCAGCAGCTTGACGTTCGACATTATTTACAATGAGCAGTTCTTC,-,-,TRBJ2-1,TRBV11-2
CASSSRDRTAYGYTF,TGTGCCAGCAGCTCAAGGGACAGGACGGCCTATGGCTACACCTTC,TRBD1,-,TRBJ1-2,TRBV7-9
CASSGGYEQYF,TGTGCCAGCAGTGGGGGGTACGAGCAGTACTTC,-,-,TRBJ2-7,TRBV27